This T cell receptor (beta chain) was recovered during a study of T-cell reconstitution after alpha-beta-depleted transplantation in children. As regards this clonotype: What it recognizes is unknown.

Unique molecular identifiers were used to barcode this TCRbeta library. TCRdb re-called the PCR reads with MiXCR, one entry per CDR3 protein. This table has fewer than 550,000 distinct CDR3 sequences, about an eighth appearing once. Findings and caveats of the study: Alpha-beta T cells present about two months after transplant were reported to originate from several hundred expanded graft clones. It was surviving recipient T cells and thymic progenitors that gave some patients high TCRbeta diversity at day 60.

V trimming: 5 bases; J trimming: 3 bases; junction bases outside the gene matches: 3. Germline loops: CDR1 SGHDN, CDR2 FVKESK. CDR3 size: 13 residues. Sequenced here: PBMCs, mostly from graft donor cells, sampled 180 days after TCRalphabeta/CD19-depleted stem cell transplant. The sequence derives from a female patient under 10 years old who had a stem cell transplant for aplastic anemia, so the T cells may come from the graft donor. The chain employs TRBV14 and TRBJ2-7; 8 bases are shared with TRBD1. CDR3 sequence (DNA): TGTGCCAGCAGCGCCGACAGGGGCTACGAGCAGTACTTC. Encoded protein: CASSADRGYEQYF.